The 16 T cell receptor beta chains presented below share a single source sample, sequenced in a study of graft-versus-host responses after intestinal transplantation. Sequencing was performed with immunoSEQ multiplex PCR; in TCRdb, only in-frame clones are kept and a portion is missing. This table holds around 88,000 clones, under 95% found once. These TCRs' antigens remain unknown. The material sequenced was unstimulated CD8+ T cells sorted from spleen or lymph node cells, taken before transplant. Receptor source: a human donor who was the organ donor for an intestinal transplant.

The genes are TRBV7-9 and TRBJ2-1; D gene uncertain. The CDR3 has 12 amino acids. Germline assignment: CDR1 SEHNR and CDR2 FQNEAQ (reference sequence). The V gene lost 2 bases and the J gene lost 12 bases, with 11 bases spanning the gap. This CDR3 is CASSLLLRRQFF. In DNA form, the CDR3 reads TGTGCCAGCAGCTTATTGTTAAGAAGGCAGTTCTTC.

This sequence joins TRBV29-1 and TRBJ1-2; 7 bases are shared with TRBD1. The CDR3 has 13 residues. Per germline, CDR1 SQVTM and CDR2 ANQGSEA. V lost 2 bases and J lost 4; bases outside the gene matches: 4. CDR3 protein: CSVEFSGGYGYTF. In nucleotides, the CDR3 is TGCAGCGTTGAATTTTCAGGGGGCTATGGCTACACCTTC.

The V call is TRBV29-1, the J call TRBJ1-1; D call uncertain. The V end lost 3 bases, the J end lost 1 base, and 9 bases lay between the germline ends. The CDR3 runs to 13 residues. CDR1 and CDR2 (germline): SQVTM, ANQGSEA. The CDR3 spells CSVEWQPNTEAFF. Written as DNA, the CDR3 is TGCAGCGTTGAGTGGCAGCCGAACACTGAAGCTTTCTTT.

Only one count was recorded for this clone. The chain recombines TRBV5-1 with TRBJ2-1; 8 bases line up with TRBD2. CDR1 and CDR2 (germline): SGHRS, YFSETQ. CDR3 length equals 13 residues. V was clipped by 4 bases and J by 8 bases; unmatched bases: 5. Written as DNA, the CDR3 is TGCGCCAGCAGCCAAGCGGGAGTGCATGAGCAGTTCTTC. This sequence encodes CASSQAGVHEQFF.

On this clone itself: The junction and the germline gene differ at one end; a read error may be behind it. V and J are TRBV9 and TRBJ1-3, with TRBD1 identical over 8 bases. The CDR3 totals 15 residues. Germline values: CDR1 SGDLS, CDR2 YYNGEE. The CDR3 region has the DNA TGTGCCGGCAGCGTGACAGGGGCCTCTGGAAACACCATATATTTT. As protein: CAGSVTGASGNTIYF.

The chain joins TRBV6-5 to TRBJ2-7; a possible D gene is TRBD1 (6 bases). V lost 6 bases to trimming and J lost 6 bases, with 12 bases between them. The CDR3 is 12 amino acids. Germline lookup yields CDR1 MNHEY and CDR2 SVGAGI. The CDR3 sequence is CASSSGDIEQYF. The CDR3 coding sequence is TGTGCCAGCAGCTCCGGGGACATCGAGCAGTACTTC.

This sequence joins TRBV11-2 and TRBJ2-5; possible D gene TRBD1, 5 bases. Trimming took 2 bases from V and 2 from J, leaving 9 bases between them. Germline loops: CDR1 SGHAT, CDR2 FQNNGV. This CDR3 has 14 residues. The CDR3 DNA follows: TGTGCCAGCAGCTTATTAACAGGACAAGAGACCCAGTACTTC. Its translation: CASSLLTGQETQYF.

The count of this clone is one. The V call is TRBV18, the J call TRBJ2-5, with TRBD1 matching 10 bases. CDR1 and CDR2 from the germline V gene are KGHSH and LQKENI. The CDR3 covers 15 residues. V shed 2 bases, J shed 7 bases, and the junction held 7 bases outside the gene matches. Here the CDR3 reads CASSPSDRGIVTQYF. Written as DNA, the CDR3 is TGTGCCAGCTCACCATCGGACAGGGGGATTGTGACCCAGTACTTC. The entire variable domain, with the rest obtained from reference TRBV18 and TRBJ2-5, is as follows: NAGVMQNPRHLVRRRGQEARLRCSPMKGHSHVYWYRQLPEEGLKFMVYLQKENIIDESGMPKERFSAEFPKEGPSILRIQQVVRGDSAAYFCASSPSDRGIVTQYFGPGTRLLVL.

This clone was observed a handful of times. This chain connects TRBV19 to TRBJ1-4, with D unresolved. The germline V gene encodes CDR1 LNHDA and CDR2 SQIVND (reference sequence). The CDR3 spans 13 residues. Trimming shortened V by 9 bases and J by 0 bases, and 8 bases separated the two germline ends. Here the CDR3 reads CASGDATNEKLFF. In nucleotides, the CDR3 is TGTGCCAGCGGAGATGCAACTAATGAAAAACTGTTTTTT.

V is TRBV19 and J is TRBJ2-7; 7 bases align to TRBD1. The trim removed 4 bases at V and 5 bases at J, leaving 5 bases unmatched. This CDR3 contains 13 residues. Germline V gene data show CDR1 as LNHDA and CDR2 as SQIVND (reference sequence). CDR3 in amino acids: CASSTLTGNEQYF. For the CDR3, the DNA is TGTGCCAGTAGTACCCTGACAGGGAACGAGCAGTACTTC.

This clone was picked up a small number of times. The chain employs TRBV2 and TRBJ2-7, with TRBD2 matching 13 bases. This CDR3 has 16 amino acids. Unmatched junction bases numbered 8, after V lost 6 bases and J lost 3 bases. CDR1 is SNHLY, CDR2 FYNNEI, per germline. For the CDR3, the DNA is TGTGCCAGCAGCGATATTGGACTAGCGGGAGACTACGAGCAGTACTTC. It is translated as CASSDIGLAGDYEQYF.

This clone was counted once. The genes are TRBV2 and TRBJ2-7; the match to TRBD1 covers 12 bases. This CDR3 contains 13 residues. Trimming cost V 6 bases and J 5 bases; bases outside gene matches: 2. CDR1 SNHLY and CDR2 FYNNEI come from the germline V gene. The CDR3 region has the DNA TGTGCCAGCAGAGGGACAGGGGGCAACGAGCAGTACTTC. Encoded protein: CASRGTGGNEQYF.

V gene TRBV5-1 combines with J gene TRBJ2-3; D remains ambiguous. The CDR3 spans 15 residues. Trimming removed 0 bases from V and 2 bases from J, with 10 bases in between. Looked up from germline, CDR1 is SGHRS and CDR2 is YFSETQ. The CDR3 DNA follows: TGCGCCAGCAGCTTGGCCTTTTCGATCACAGATACGCAGTATTTT. Protein sequence: CASSLAFSITDTQYF.

The chain is built from TRBV4-2 and TRBJ2-1, with D possibly being TRBD2 (6 bases). The CDR3 consists of 15 residues. The germline V and J ends were trimmed by 5 bases and 6 bases, with 17 bases remaining between them. The germline V gene has CDR1 LGHNA and CDR2 YNFKEQ. In nucleotides, the CDR3 is TGTGCCAGCAGCTGGGAGGTTGGTGGTTTCAATGAGCAGTTCTTC. It encodes CASSWEVGGFNEQFF.

The rearrangement joins TRBV6-5 to TRBJ2-7; D call uncertain. Germline V CDR1 and CDR2: MNHEY, SVGAGI. The V and J ends lost 2 bases and 3 bases respectively, with 14 bases between them. The CDR3 runs to 15 residues. CDR3 nucleotide sequence: TGTGCCAGCAGTTACGTTCCGGACCCGAACTACGAGCAGTACTTC. This encodes CASSYVPDPNYEQYF.

The chain's CDR3 is CASSVEVEPNEQYF. DNA of the CDR3: TGTGCCAGCAGCGTAGAAGTCGAGCCTAACGAGCAGTACTTC. V usage is TRBV9 and J usage is TRBJ2-7; no clear D. V was trimmed by 0 bases and J by 5 bases, leaving 12 bases between them. The V gene's germline CDR1 is SGDLS and CDR2 YYNGEE. The CDR3 is 14 residues long.